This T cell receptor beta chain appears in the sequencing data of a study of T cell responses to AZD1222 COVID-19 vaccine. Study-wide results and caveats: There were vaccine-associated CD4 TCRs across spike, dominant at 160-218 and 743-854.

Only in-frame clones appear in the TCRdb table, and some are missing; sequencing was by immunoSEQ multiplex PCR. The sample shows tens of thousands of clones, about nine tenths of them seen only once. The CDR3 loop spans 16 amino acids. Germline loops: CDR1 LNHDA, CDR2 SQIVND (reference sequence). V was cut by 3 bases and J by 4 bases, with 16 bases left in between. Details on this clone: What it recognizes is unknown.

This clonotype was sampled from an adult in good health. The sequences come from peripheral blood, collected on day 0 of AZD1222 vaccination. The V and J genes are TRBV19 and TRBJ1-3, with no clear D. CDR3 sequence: CASSIAGKLSGNTIYF. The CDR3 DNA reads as TGTGCCAGTAGTATTGCTGGGAAGCTGTCCGGAAACACCATATATTTT.